This T cell receptor (beta chain) was observed in a study of CD8 T cells in ankylosing spondylitis. The study, taken as a whole, reports: Disease-associated clones were CD8+ and fairly uncommon in peripheral blood. The study looked at matched synovial fluid samples from ankylosing spondylitis patients. Disease-linked clones were reported to be significantly enriched there. Ankylosing spondylitis blood seemed to carry a telltale TCR beta motif made of under ten highly homologous variants.

This clonotype was found many times. Its specificity is unknown. The CDR3 length is 14 residues. Unmatched junction bases numbered 7, after V lost 6 bases and J lost 5 bases. The germline gives CDR1 SEHNR, CDR2 FQNEAQ (reference sequence). Preparation of TCR beta libraries was done by quantitative 5'-RACE with molecular barcodes. TCRdb re-called the 5' RACE reads through MiXCR, storing one row per CDR3 protein. The sample lists some 140,000 distinct CDR3 sequences, about an eighth seen once, with about 4% in the top ten. V and J are TRBV7-9 and TRBJ1-1, with TRBD1 matching 9 bases. Sequenced: blood, either unsorted or a sorted T cell fraction (not recorded which). The origin of this receptor is a female donor with ankylosing spondylitis or in good health (not recorded which). CDR3 bases: TGTGCCAGCAGGTACAGGGGGCCGGATACTGAAGCTTTCTTT. This codes for CASRYRGPDTEAFF.